This T cell receptor beta chain was captured in a study of blood T cell repertoires in COVID-19. This table comes from immunoSEQ multiplex PCR, and its TCRdb copy is limited to in-frame clones, with some not included. The table has about 40,000 clones, 77% seen once. The CDR3 is 14 residues long. Germline loops: CDR1 MNHNS, CDR2 SASEGT. V lost 1 base to trimming and J lost 4 bases; unmatched junction nucleotides: 2. This TCR came from a woman between 65 and 79 years old with acute or convalescent COVID-19. The chain employs TRBV6-1 and TRBJ2-5; 8 nucleotides line up with TRBD1. Sequencing was carried out using peripheral blood. CDR3 nucleotides: TGTGCCAGCAGTGAAGGACAGGGGATAGAGACCCAGTACTTC. Amino acids: CASSEGQGIETQYF.